The rows below give T cell receptor beta chains drawn from one sample of a study of beta chain features in type 1 diabetes. Clones were sequenced by immunoSEQ multiplex PCR, and TCRdb holds only the in-frame ones, with some missing. The repertoire consists of roughly 40,000 clones, with around 64% occurring once and the leading ten covering around 2%. Sequences were obtained from Tregs from blood. All receptors come from a woman under 40 in good health. Both conserved end residues are part of each CDR3. A D gene is named only where the DNA matches it firmly. Size tells how often a clone was seen (once, few, many) or the class of an expanded clone, and some rows leave it out.

V gene,J gene,clone size,D gene,CDR3 DNA,CDR3 protein
TRBV18,TRBJ2-5,NA,TRBD2,TGTGCCAGCTCACCACGGACTAGCCCGGAGACCCAGTACTTC,CASSPRTSPETQYF
TRBV27,TRBJ2-3,NA,TRBD1,TGTGCCAGCAGTTTCGGACAGGGGGCGTTGGATACGCAGTATTTT,CASSFGQGALDTQYF
TRBV7-2,TRBJ2-4,few,NA,TGTGCCAGCAGCAACAGGGGGGGGTTAGCCAAAAACATTCAGTACTTC,CASSNRGGLAKNIQYF
TRBV7-2,TRBJ2-2,NA,TRBD2,TGTGCCAGCAGCTTAGTCACGGGACTAGCGGCCCCTCCCGGGGAGCTGTTTTTT,CASSLVTGLAAPPGELFF
TRBV30,TRBJ1-1,few,NA,TGTGCCTGGAGTCCAGGGATAGCAGGATTAAACACTGAAGCTTTCTTT,CAWSPGIAGLNTEAFF
TRBV29-1,TRBJ2-5,once,TRBD2,TGCAGCACACCGCGGGGGGAGACCCAGTACTTC,CSTPRGETQYF
TRBV5-1,TRBJ2-1,few,TRBD2,TGCGCCAGCAGCGGGACTAGTATGACTTACAATGAGCAGTTCTTC,CASSGTSMTYNEQFF
TRBV14,TRBJ2-3,NA,TRBD1,TGTGCCAGCAGCCACCTTAAAGAGGGACAGGTCACAGATACGCAGTATTTT,CASSHLKEGQVTDTQYF
TRBV7-2,TRBJ2-1,NA,NA,TGTGCCAGCAGCTTACAGATCGCTGCGGGCTACAATGAGCAGTTCTTC,CASSLQIAAGYNEQFF
TRBV30,TRBJ1-1,few,NA,TGTGCCTGGATCCATACCATGGACAGATACACTCCGAACACTGAAGCTTTCTTT,CAWIHTMDRYTPNTEAFF
TRBV5-4,TRBJ2-7,few,NA,TGTGCCAGCAGCCAAACAGGCTACGAGCAGTACTTC,CASSQTGYEQYF
TRBV6-5,TRBJ2-3,few,NA,TGTGCCAGCAGTTACTCGTTTGACAGTAGCACAGATACGCAGTATTTT,CASSYSFDSSTDTQYF
TRBV5-6,TRBJ2-7,few,NA,TGTGCCAGCAGCTGGCTGTGGAGCCACGAGCAGTACTTC,CASSWLWSHEQYF
TRBV7-9,TRBJ2-3,once,NA,TGTGCCAGCAGCTTAACGTTGGCCTTCACAGATACGCAGTATTTT,CASSLTLAFTDTQYF
TRBV7-2,TRBJ2-1,NA,TRBD1,TGTGCCAGCAGCACCCGGACAGGGGGCTACAATGAGCAGTTCTTC,CASSTRTGGYNEQFF
TRBV28,TRBJ2-3,NA,TRBD2,TGTGCCAGCAGTTTATTCGGGCACAGGCGGGGGGCTAGCGGCCCCCCGGATACGCAGTATTTT,CASSLFGHRRGASGPPDTQYF
TRBV7-2,TRBJ2-3,NA,NA,TGTGCCAGCAAAGTGGGCAGGGTGGTCAAAGATACGCAGTATTTT,CASKVGRVVKDTQYF
TRBV5-4,TRBJ2-1,NA,TRBD2,TGTGCCAGCAGCCTACTAGCGGGTAGTCACAATGAGCAGTTCTTC,CASSLLAGSHNEQFF
TRBV19,TRBJ1-1,NA,NA,TGTGCCAGTAGCGGCGACAGGCTGAACACTGAAGCTTTCTTT,CASSGDRLNTEAFF
TRBV7-9,TRBJ2-1,NA,NA,TGTGCCAGCAGCTTACTGGGAACGGGGTACAATGAGCAGTTCTTC,CASSLLGTGYNEQFF